These 9 T cell receptor beta chains were all obtained from the same sample, sequenced in a study of shared clonotypes between healthy human individuals. Sequenced by immunoSEQ multiplex PCR; TCRdb stores in-frame clones only, minus some. The table lists roughly 2 million clones, roughly 95% of them singletons. Sample: naive CD4+ T cells sorted from blood. Described subset: CD45RA+ positively selected. These receptors were collected from a man aged 18 to 30 in good health.

The chain combines TRBV7-2 with TRBJ2-4; D gene uncertain. The CDR3 has 11 amino acids. Germline CDR1 is SGHTA and CDR2 is FQGNSA. V gave up 4 bases and J gave up 9 bases, with 7 bases separating them. The DNA of the CDR3 is TGTGCCAGCAGCTCTTCAGTCATTCAGTACTTC. Amino acid sequence: CASSSSVIQYF.

This clone appeared a single time. V usage is TRBV19 and J usage is TRBJ2-5; D remains unclear. The germline gives CDR1 LNHDA, CDR2 SQIVND (reference sequence). The ends were cut back, 6 bases at V and 5 bases at J, with 13 bases in the middle. The CDR3 extends over 13 amino acids. For the CDR3, the DNA is TGTGCCAGTAGCGCCCACAAACGGGAGACCCAGTACTTC. Encoded protein: CASSAHKRETQYF. Looking up the rest from reference TRBV19 and TRBJ2-5 gives the full variable domain: DGGITQSPKYLFRKEGQNVTLSCEQNLNHDAMYWYRQDPGQGLRLIYYSQIVNDFQKGDIAEGYSVSREKKESFPLTVTSAQKNPTAFYLCASSAHKRETQYFGPGTRLLVL.

V is TRBV5-4 and J is TRBJ1-1; D possibly corresponds to TRBD1 (6 bases). Between the trimmed V and J ends, which lost 4 bases and 1 base, there was a span of 8 bases. CDR3 length: 13 residues. The germline V gene has CDR1 SGHNT and CDR2 YYREEE (reference sequence). CDR3 residues: CASSQGGNTEAFF. The CDR3 nucleotides read TGTGCCAGCAGCCAAGGGGGGAACACTGAAGCTTTCTTT. Full variable domain (rest looked up from reference TRBV5-4 and TRBJ1-1): ETGVTQSPTHLIKTRGQQVTLRCSSQSGHNTVSWYQQALGQGPQFIFQYYREEENGRGNFPPRFSGLQFPNYSSELNVNALELDDSALYLCASSQGGNTEAFFGQGTRLTVV.

As concerns this clone: Other DNA sequences in this sample translate to the same CDR3. J is TRBJ2-2 and V is TRBV9; D ambiguous. The germline CDR1 and CDR2 sequences are SGDLS and YYNGEE. The CDR3 extends over 13 amino acids. V lost 0 bases and J 5 bases, leaving 5 bases between the germline ends. In DNA form, the CDR3 reads TGTGCCAGCAGCGTAGAAGGAACCGGGGAGCTGTTTTTT. As protein: CASSVEGTGELFF. Full variable domain (outside the CDR3, taken from reference TRBV9 and TRBJ2-2): DSGVTQTPKHLITATGQRVTLRCSPRSGDLSVYWYQQSLDQGLQFLIQYYNGEERAKGNILERFSAQQFPDLHSELNLSSLELGDSALYFCASSVEGTGELFFGEGSRLTVL.

J is TRBJ1-2 and V is TRBV11-2; maybe TRBD1 (6 bases). CDR1 and CDR2 (germline): SGHAT, FQNNGV. The CDR3 is 14 residues long. With 1 base removed from V and 5 bases from J, the gap between germline ends came to 11 bases. Written as DNA, the CDR3 is TGTGCCAGCAGCTTAGCAGGGGCCCCATATGGCTACACCTTC. This sequence encodes CASSLAGAPYGYTF. Full variable domain (outside the CDR3, taken from reference TRBV11-2 and TRBJ1-2): EAGVAQSPRYKIIEKRQSVAFWCNPISGHATLYWYQQILGQGPKLLIQFQNNGVVDDSQLPKDRFSAERLKGVDSTLKIQPAKLEDSAVYLCASSLAGAPYGYTFGSGTRLTVV.

V usage is TRBV6-5 and J usage is TRBJ2-1, with no clear D. Germline CDR1 reads MNHEY; CDR2 reads SVGAGI. The V and J ends lost 10 bases and 8 bases respectively, with 9 bases between them. The CDR3 is 10 amino acids. CDR3 in amino acids: CATRLHEQFF. The DNA of the CDR3 is TGTGCCACCCGCCTGCATGAGCAGTTCTTC.

This chain joins TRBV18 and TRBJ1-1; TRBD1 might be the D (5 bases). V dropped 2 bases and J dropped 8 bases, with 21 bases sitting between them. This CDR3 is built from 16 residues. Looked up from germline, CDR1 is KGHSH and CDR2 is LQKENI. CDR3 nucleotides: TGTGCCAGCTCACCATCGCAGGGAGTGGGCCCAGGGGAAGCTTTCTTT. Protein product: CASSPSQGVGPGEAFF.

This clone was found once. The rearrangement joins TRBV28 to TRBJ1-5; no firm D call. The V end was cut by 1 base, the J end by 2 bases, with 12 bases between. This CDR3 is built from 16 residues. CDR1 is MDHEN and CDR2 is SYDVKM in the germline V gene. For the CDR3, the DNA is TGTGCCAGCAGTTTATCTAGGGCGTCAGGCAATCAGCCCCAGCATTTT. Translating gives CASSLSRASGNQPQHF.

The CDR3 protein is CASSFATQGNTEAFF. Here the CDR3 DNA reads TGCGCCAGCAGCTTCGCTACACAGGGAAACACTGAAGCTTTCTTT. The chain carries TRBV5-1 and TRBJ1-1; D is perhaps TRBD1 (6 bases). V was clipped by 2 bases and J by 2 bases, with 13 bases between them. The CDR3 totals 15 residues. Germline loops: CDR1 SGHRS, CDR2 YFSETQ.